The clone carrying this TCR beta chain qualifies as medium-sized. Generated by immunoSEQ multiplex PCR, the TCRdb table keeps only in-frame clones and is missing some. The repertoire holds some 15,000 clones, with 75% to 90% as singletons. The sample belongs to a study of OX40 agonist ivuxolimab in advanced cancers. The CDR3 contains 13 residues. The germline V gene has CDR1 SGHAT and CDR2 FQNNGV. Trimming took off 5 bases at V and 0 bases at J, with 5 bases between the two ends. The rearrangement joins TRBV11-2 to TRBJ2-1; no definite D call. Source: CD4+ or CD8+ T cells sorted from blood, taken in a trial of the OX40 agonist ivuxolimab. This TCR derives from an adult with an advanced solid tumor such as melanoma, head and neck, liver or kidney cancer. The CDR3: CASSLGSYNEQFF. The CDR3 bases are TGTGCCAGCAGCCTAGGCTCCTACAATGAGCAGTTCTTC.